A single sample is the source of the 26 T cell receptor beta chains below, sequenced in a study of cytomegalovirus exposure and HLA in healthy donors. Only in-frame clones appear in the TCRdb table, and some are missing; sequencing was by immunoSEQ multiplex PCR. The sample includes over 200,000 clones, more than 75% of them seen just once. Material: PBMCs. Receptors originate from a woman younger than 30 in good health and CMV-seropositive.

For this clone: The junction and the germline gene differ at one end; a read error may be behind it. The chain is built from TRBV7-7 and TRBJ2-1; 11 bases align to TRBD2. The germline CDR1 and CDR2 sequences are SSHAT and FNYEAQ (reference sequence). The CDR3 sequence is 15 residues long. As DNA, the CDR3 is TGTGCTAGCAGCATGGGACTAGCGGATTACAATGAGCAGTTCTTC. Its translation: CASSMGLADYNEQFF. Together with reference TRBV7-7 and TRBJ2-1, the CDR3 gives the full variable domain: GAGVSQSPRYKVTKRGQDVTLRCDPISSHATLYWYQQALGQGPEFLTYFNYEAQPDKSGLPSDRFSAERPEGSISTLTIQRTEQRDSAMYRCASSMGLADYNEQFFGPGTRLTVL.

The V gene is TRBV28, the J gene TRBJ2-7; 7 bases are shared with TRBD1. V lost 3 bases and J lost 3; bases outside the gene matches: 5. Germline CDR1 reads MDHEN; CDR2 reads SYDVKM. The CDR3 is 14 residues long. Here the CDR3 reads CASSLRQGLYEQYF. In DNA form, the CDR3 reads TGTGCCAGCAGTTTGCGACAGGGCCTCTACGAGCAGTACTTC.

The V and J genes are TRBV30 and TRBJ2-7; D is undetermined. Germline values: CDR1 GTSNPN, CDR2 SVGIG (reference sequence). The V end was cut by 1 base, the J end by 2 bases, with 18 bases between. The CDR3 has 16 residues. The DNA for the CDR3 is TGTGCCTGGAGTGGCCTGGCGGCCTCTATCGCCTACGAGCAGTACTTC. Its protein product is CAWSGLAASIAYEQYF.

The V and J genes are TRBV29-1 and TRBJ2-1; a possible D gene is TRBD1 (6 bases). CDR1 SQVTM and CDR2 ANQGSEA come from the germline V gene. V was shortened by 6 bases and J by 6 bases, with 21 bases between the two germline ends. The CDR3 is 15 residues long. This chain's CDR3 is CSVYRDTPLGNEQFF. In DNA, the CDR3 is TGCAGCGTGTATCGGGACACCCCTCTGGGCAATGAGCAGTTCTTC.

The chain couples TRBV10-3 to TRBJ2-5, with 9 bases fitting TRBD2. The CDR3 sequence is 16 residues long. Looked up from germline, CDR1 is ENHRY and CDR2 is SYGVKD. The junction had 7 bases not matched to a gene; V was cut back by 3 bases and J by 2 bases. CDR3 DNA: TGTGCCATCAGTGACCGTAGCGGGAGACAGCAAGAGACCCAGTACTTC. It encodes CAISDRSGRQQETQYF.

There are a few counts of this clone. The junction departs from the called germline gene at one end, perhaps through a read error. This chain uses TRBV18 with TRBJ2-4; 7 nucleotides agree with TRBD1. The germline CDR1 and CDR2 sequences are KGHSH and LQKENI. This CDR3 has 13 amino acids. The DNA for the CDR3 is TGTGCCAGCTCACCATTAGGACAGGATGGGATCGTCTTC. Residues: CASSPLGQDGIVF. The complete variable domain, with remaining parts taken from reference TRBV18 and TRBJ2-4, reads NAGVMQNPRHLVRRRGQEARLRCSPMKGHSHVYWYRQLPEEGLKFMVYLQKENIIDESGMPKERFSAEFPKEGPSILRIQQVVRGDSAAYFCASSPLGQDGIVFGAGTRLSVL.

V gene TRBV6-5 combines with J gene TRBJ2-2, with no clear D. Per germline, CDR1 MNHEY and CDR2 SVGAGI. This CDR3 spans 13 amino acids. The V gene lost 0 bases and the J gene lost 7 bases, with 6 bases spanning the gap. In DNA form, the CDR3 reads TGTGCCAGCAGTTACTCGGGCAGCGGGGAGCTGTTTTTT. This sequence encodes CASSYSGSGELFF.

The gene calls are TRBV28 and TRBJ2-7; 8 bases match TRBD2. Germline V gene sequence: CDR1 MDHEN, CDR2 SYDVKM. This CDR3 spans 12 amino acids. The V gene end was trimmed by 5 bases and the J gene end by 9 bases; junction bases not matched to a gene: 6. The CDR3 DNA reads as TGTGCCAGCAGTCCCCTCCGGGGGGGGCAGTACTTC. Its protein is CASSPLRGGQYF.

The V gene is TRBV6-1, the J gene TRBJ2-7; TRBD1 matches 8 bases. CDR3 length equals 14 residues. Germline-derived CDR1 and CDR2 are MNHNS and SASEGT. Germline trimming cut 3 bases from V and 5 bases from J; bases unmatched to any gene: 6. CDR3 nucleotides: TGTGCCAGCAGTGAGGGCAGGGGGCAGGACGAGCAGTACTTC. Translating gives CASSEGRGQDEQYF.

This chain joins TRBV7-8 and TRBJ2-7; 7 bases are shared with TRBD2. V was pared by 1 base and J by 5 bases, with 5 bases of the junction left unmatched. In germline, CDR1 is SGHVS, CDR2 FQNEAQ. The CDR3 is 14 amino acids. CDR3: CASSLVLARHEQYF. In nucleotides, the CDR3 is TGTGCCAGCAGCTTAGTACTAGCGAGACACGAGCAGTACTTC. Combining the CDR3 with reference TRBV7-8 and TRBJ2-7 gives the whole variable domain GAGVSQSPRYKVAKRGQDVALRCDPISGHVSLFWYQQALGQGPEFLTYFQNEAQLDKSGLPSDRFFAERPEGSVSTLKIQRTQQEDSAVYLCASSLVLARHEQYFGPGTRLTVT.

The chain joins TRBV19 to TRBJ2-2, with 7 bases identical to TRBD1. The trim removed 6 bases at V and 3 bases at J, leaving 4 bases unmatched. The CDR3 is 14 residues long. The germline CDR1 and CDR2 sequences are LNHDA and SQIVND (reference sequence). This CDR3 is CASRFQGDTGELFF. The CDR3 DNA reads TGTGCCAGTAGGTTCCAGGGGGACACCGGGGAGCTGTTTTTT.

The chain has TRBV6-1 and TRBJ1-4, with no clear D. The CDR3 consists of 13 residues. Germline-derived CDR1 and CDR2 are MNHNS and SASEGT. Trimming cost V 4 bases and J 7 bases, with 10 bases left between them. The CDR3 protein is CASSAPMAEKLFF. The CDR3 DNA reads TGTGCCAGCAGTGCCCCCATGGCTGAAAAACTGTTTTTT.

The CDR3 DNA is TGTGCCTGGAGTGTAGGGCCGGACTGGGGCACTGAAGCTTTCTTT. Translation: CAWSVGPDWGTEAFF. The rearrangement joins TRBV30 to TRBJ1-1, with unresolved D. The CDR3 runs 15 residues. Between the trimmed V and J ends, which lost 0 bases and 4 bases, there was a span of 15 bases. Per germline, CDR1 GTSNPN and CDR2 SVGIG (reference sequence).

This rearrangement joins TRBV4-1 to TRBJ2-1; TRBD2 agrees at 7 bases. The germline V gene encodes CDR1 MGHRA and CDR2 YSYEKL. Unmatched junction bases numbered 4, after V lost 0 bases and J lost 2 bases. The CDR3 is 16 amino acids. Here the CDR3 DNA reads TGCGCCAGCAGCCAAGATGAGCGGGGAACCTACAATGAGCAGTTCTTC. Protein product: CASSQDERGTYNEQFF.

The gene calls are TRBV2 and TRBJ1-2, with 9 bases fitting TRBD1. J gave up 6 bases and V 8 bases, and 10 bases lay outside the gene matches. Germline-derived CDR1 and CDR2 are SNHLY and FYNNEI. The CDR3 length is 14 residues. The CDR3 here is CASQRWTGENGYTF. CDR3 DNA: TGTGCCAGCCAACGATGGACAGGGGAGAATGGCTACACCTTC.

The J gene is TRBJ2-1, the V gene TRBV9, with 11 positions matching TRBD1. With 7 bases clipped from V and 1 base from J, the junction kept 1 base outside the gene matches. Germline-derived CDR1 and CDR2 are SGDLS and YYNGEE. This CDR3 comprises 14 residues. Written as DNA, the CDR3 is TGTGCCAGCGGGACAGGGGGATCCTACAATGAGCAGTTCTTC. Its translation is CASGTGGSYNEQFF.

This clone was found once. The CDR3 region has the DNA TGTGCCAGCAGCGCCGTTACAGGTTACCCGAACTATGGCTACACCTTC. Its translation is CASSAVTGYPNYGYTF. The rearrangement uses TRBV9 and TRBJ1-2, with a tentative D call TRBD1 (5 bases). This CDR3 has 16 amino acids. Germline V lookup: CDR1 SGDLS, CDR2 YYNGEE. V was cut by 3 bases and J by 2 bases, with 17 bases left in between. The variable domain in full, completed from reference TRBV9 and TRBJ1-2, reads DSGVTQTPKHLITATGQRVTLRCSPRSGDLSVYWYQQSLDQGLQFLIQYYNGEERAKGNILERFSAQQFPDLHSELNLSSLELGDSALYFCASSAVTGYPNYGYTFGSGTRLTVV.

The CDR3 nucleotides are TGTGCCAGCAGTCATACCCCCGGGACAGGGGACGGGGACACCGGGGAGCTGTTTTTT. This gives the protein CASSHTPGTGDGDTGELFF. The V call is TRBV27, the J call TRBJ2-2; 10 positions agree with TRBD1. CDR3 length: 19 amino acids. The germline CDR1 and CDR2 sequences are MNHEY and SMNVEV (reference sequence). V was pared by 5 bases and J by 3 bases, with 15 bases of the junction left unmatched.

The DNA for the CDR3 is TGTGCCAGTAGCCCGGAGCTCGGTCTAAGCTATGAGCAGTTCTTC. The encoded protein is CASSPELGLSYEQFF. The chain couples TRBV19 to TRBJ2-1; D is undetermined. Trimming removed 6 bases from V and 8 bases from J, with 20 bases in between. Germline V gene sequence: CDR1 LNHDA, CDR2 SQIVND (reference sequence). The CDR3 is 15 amino acids.

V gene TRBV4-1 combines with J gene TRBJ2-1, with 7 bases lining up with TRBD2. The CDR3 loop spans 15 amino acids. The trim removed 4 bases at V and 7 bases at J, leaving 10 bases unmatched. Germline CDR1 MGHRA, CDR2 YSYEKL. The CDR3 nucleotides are TGCGCCAGCAGCCTATTAGGACTAGAGAAAAATGAGCAGTTCTTC. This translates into CASSLLGLEKNEQFF.

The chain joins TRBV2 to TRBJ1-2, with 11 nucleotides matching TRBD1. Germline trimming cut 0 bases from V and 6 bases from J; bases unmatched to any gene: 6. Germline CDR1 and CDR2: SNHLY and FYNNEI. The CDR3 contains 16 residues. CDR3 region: CASSEADRGLGDGYTF. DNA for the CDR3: TGTGCCAGCAGTGAAGCGGACAGGGGGCTTGGGGATGGCTACACCTTC.

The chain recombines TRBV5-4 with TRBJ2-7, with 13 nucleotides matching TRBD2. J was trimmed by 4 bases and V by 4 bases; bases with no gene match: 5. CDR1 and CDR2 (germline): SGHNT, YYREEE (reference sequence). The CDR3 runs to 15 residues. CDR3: CASSPRTSGSYEQYF. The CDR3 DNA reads TGTGCCAGCAGCCCGAGGACTAGCGGGAGTTACGAGCAGTACTTC.

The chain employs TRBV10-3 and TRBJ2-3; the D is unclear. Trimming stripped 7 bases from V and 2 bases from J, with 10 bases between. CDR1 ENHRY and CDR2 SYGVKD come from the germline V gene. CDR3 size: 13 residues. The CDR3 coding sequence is TGTGCCATCACCCAGGAAACCACAGATACGCAGTATTTT. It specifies CAITQETTDTQYF.

CDR3 loop: CASSFWRLGKNIQYF. Here the CDR3 DNA reads TGTGCCAGCAGTTTCTGGCGGTTGGGCAAAAACATTCAGTACTTC. The chain couples TRBV28 to TRBJ2-4; the D is unclear. The V gene lost 3 bases and the J gene lost 3 bases, with 12 bases spanning the gap. The CDR3 is made up of 15 amino acids. CDR1 MDHEN and CDR2 SYDVKM come from the germline V gene.

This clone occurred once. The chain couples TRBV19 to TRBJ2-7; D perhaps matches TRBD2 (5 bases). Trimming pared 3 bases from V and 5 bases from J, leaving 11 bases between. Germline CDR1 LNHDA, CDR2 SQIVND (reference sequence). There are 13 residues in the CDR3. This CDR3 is CASSITGNHEQYF. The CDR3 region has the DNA TGTGCCAGTAGTATTACGGGGAACCACGAGCAGTACTTC.

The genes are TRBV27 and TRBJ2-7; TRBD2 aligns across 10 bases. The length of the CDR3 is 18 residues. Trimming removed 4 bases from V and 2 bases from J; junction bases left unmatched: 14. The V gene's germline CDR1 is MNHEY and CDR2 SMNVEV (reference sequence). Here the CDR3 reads CASSSGRDSGRRTYEQYF. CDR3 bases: TGTGCCAGCAGTTCGGGGCGGGATAGCGGGAGGCGGACCTACGAGCAGTACTTC.